A selection of T cell receptor beta chains follows, all from one sample in a study of blood T cell repertoires in COVID-19. The data were produced by immunoSEQ multiplex PCR, yet TCRdb's version contains in-frame clones alone and is incomplete. Of 60,000 to 85,000 clones in the sample, about 80% were seen once. Material: peripheral blood. Every receptor here comes from a human donor in a cohort sampled during active COVID-19. Both conserved end residues are part of each CDR3. The D gene is left open where the match is weak. Some rows mark clone size as missing; the rest say once, few, many or name a class of expanded clone.

NA TRBJ1-6 TRBV18 TRBD1 CASSRQGADNSPLHF TGTGCCAGCTCCCGACAGGGGGCGGATAATTCACCCCTCCACTTT
NA TRBJ1-5 TRBV27 NA CASSLSWTRDQPQHF TGTGCCAGCAGTTTATCGTGGACACGGGATCAGCCCCAGCATTTT
once TRBJ1-2 TRBV19 NA CASSREQTVYGYTF TGTGCCAGTTCCCGCGAACAGACAGTCTATGGCTACACCTTC
NA TRBJ1-4 TRBV25-1 TRBD1 CASGLTGQDEKLFF TGTGCCAGCGGGCTGACCGGACAGGATGAAAAACTGTTTTTT
few TRBJ2-4 TRBV4-3 NA CASSQDRGKGKNIQYF TGCGCCAGCAGCCAAGACAGGGGAAAGGGAAAAAACATTCAGTACTTC
NA TRBJ1-1 TRBV7-9 NA CASSLNSNTEAFF TGTGCCAGCAGCTTAAACAGTAACACTGAAGCTTTCTTT
NA TRBJ2-7 TRBV28 TRBD1 CASSPGTGSSYEQYF TGTGCCAGCAGCCCCGGGACAGGGAGCTCCTACGAGCAGTACTTC
NA TRBJ1-1 TRBV4-1 NA CASSLPVGGDTEAFF TGCGCCAGCAGCCTCCCCGTGGGAGGGGACACTGAAGCTTTCTTT
once TRBJ2-5 TRBV9 TRBD2 CASSVVGGEETQYF TGTGCCAGCAGCGTAGTCGGGGGGGAAGAGACCCAGTACTTC
NA TRBJ1-4 TRBV5-6 NA CASSLLSHRVGKLFF TGTGCCAGCAGCTTGCTATCGCACAGGGTGGGAAAACTGTTTTTT
NA TRBJ2-1 TRBV2 TRBD2 CASRPDLAGYNEQFF TGTGCCAGCAGGCCCGACCTAGCGGGTTACAATGAGCAGTTCTTC
few TRBJ1-1 TRBV2 NA CASSGRPWREAFF TGTGCCAGCAGTGGTCGCCCCTGGAGGGAAGCTTTCTTT
NA TRBJ1-5 TRBV24-1 NA CATSDMYSNQPQHF TGTGCCACCAGTGATATGTATAGCAATCAGCCCCAGCATTTT
NA TRBJ2-7 TRBV12-3/TRBV12-4 NA CASSPTVSYEQYF TGTGCCAGCAGTCCGACAGTCTCCTACGAGCAGTACTTC
NA TRBJ1-1 TRBV19 TRBD1 CASDRGLDTEAFF TGTGCCAGTGACAGGGGGCTCGACACTGAAGCTTTCTTT
NA TRBJ2-1 TRBV7-3 NA CASSLMPGTEQFF TGTGCCAGCAGCTTAATGCCTGGCACTGAGCAGTTCTTC
NA TRBJ1-3 TRBV11-3 NA CASSLRQQDTIYF TGTGCCAGCAGCTTAAGACAGCAGGACACCATATATTTT